Presented here are 25 T cell receptor beta chains from one specimen sequenced in a study of CD8 T cells in Susac syndrome. RNA was extracted with the RNeasy kit, and a quantity of roughly 0.5 to 1 ug was reverse transcribed using random hexamers. TCRdb reprocessed the immunoSEQ multiplex PCR reads via MiXCR and lists one record per CDR3 protein. This sample has fewer than 200,000 distinct CDR3 sequences; about 95% occur once, and the top ten carry 0.08% to 0.11%. Sequenced: CD4+ T cells from PBMCs. These receptors originate from a human donor in good health.

The chain recombines TRBV27 with TRBJ2-7; D is unresolved. This CDR3 comprises 14 residues. Trimming stripped 5 bases from V and 5 bases from J, with 16 bases between. CDR1 MNHEY and CDR2 SMNVEV come from the germline V gene (reference sequence). The DNA of the CDR3 is TGTGCCAGCAGTAAGGGCAGGATGTACGACGAGCAGTACTTC. Protein sequence: CASSKGRMYDEQYF.

The rearrangement uses TRBV20-1 and TRBJ2-5; D remains ambiguous. Germline CDR1 is DFQATT and CDR2 is SNEGSKA (reference sequence). This CDR3 comprises 13 residues. The ends were cut back, 0 bases at V and 3 bases at J, with 8 bases in the middle. The CDR3 DNA reads TGCAGTGCTAGAGAGGTGATGGAAGAGACCCAGTACTTC. Amino acids: CSAREVMEETQYF.

The gene calls are TRBV7-2 and TRBJ1-5, with TRBD1 identical over 7 bases. The CDR3 consists of 14 residues. The trim removed 7 bases at V and 2 bases at J, leaving 5 bases unmatched. Germline-derived CDR1 and CDR2 are SGHTA and FQGNSA. DNA for the CDR3: TGTGCCAGCACCTATGGACAGGGCAATCAGCCCCAGCATTTT. Translation: CASTYGQGNQPQHF.

V is TRBV30 and J is TRBJ1-2; D is uncertain. Trimming shortened V by 2 bases and J by 2 bases, and 6 bases separated the two germline ends. Germline CDR1 reads GTSNPN; CDR2 reads SVGIG (reference sequence). The CDR3 is 12 residues long. The CDR3 reads CAWSPGNYGYTF. For the CDR3, the DNA is TGTGCCTGGAGTCCGGGGAACTATGGCTACACCTTC.

The genes are TRBV3-1 and TRBJ1-5, with D unresolved. V was trimmed by 3 bases and J by 3 bases, leaving 9 bases between them. CDR1 is LGHDT and CDR2 is YNNKEL in the germline V gene (reference sequence). The CDR3 covers 14 residues. The CDR3 coding sequence is TGTGCCAGCAGCCAGAGGCAGAACAATCAGCCCCAGCATTTT. The encoded protein is CASSQRQNNQPQHF.

J is TRBJ2-7 and V is TRBV28; a weak D match, TRBD2 (6 bases). V gave up 8 bases and J gave up 6 bases, with 17 bases separating them. The germline V gene encodes CDR1 MDHEN and CDR2 SYDVKM. There are 13 residues in the CDR3. CDR3 DNA: TGTGCCAGCCGCCACTTGGGGAGGTCCGAGCAGTACTTC. Its translation: CASRHLGRSEQYF.

This clonotype came up once. This sequence joins TRBV4-2 and TRBJ2-5, with D possibly called TRBD1 or TRBD2 (7 bases each). The CDR3 spans 16 residues. The germline CDR1 and CDR2 sequences are LGHNA and YNFKEQ. With 5 bases removed from V and 1 base from J, the gap between germline ends came to 17 bases. The CDR3 coding sequence is TGTGCCAGCAGCACTGGGCGCAGGGGGGGCCAAGAGACCCAGTACTTC. This gives the protein CASSTGRRGGQETQYF.

This chain connects TRBV6-2 or TRBV6-3 to TRBJ2-7; 9 positions match TRBD1. Trimming removed 5 bases from V and 9 bases from J; junction bases left unmatched: 8. Per the germline V gene, CDR1 is MNHEY and CDR2 is SVGEGT. CDR3 size: 13 residues. The CDR3 loop reads CASSPGTGSGQYF. The CDR3 DNA sequence: TGTGCCAGCAGTCCCGGGACAGGGAGTGGGCAGTACTTC.

The V and J genes are TRBV4-2 and TRBJ2-7, with 9 bases fitting TRBD1. After removal of 0 bases from V and 2 bases from J, the junction contained 2 bases not matched to a gene. From germline, CDR1 is LGHNA and CDR2 YNFKEQ. The CDR3 totals 15 residues. The chain's CDR3 is CASSQDGTGTYEQYF. The CDR3 DNA reads TGTGCCAGCAGCCAAGATGGGACAGGGACCTACGAGCAGTACTTC.

This rearrangement joins TRBV29-1 to TRBJ2-1; perhaps TRBD1 as D (5 bases). V shed 6 bases and J shed 10 bases, with 19 bases lying between them. Germline V CDR1 and CDR2: SQVTM, ANQGSEA. This CDR3 has 13 amino acids. This chain's CDR3 is CSVAISDGHEQFF. CDR3 sequence (DNA): TGCAGCGTCGCTATCTCTGACGGACACGAGCAGTTCTTC.

The chain joins TRBV7-9 to TRBJ1-2; no definite D call. Trimming removed 5 bases from V and 7 bases from J, with 11 bases in between. The CDR3 contains 12 residues. The germline CDR1 and CDR2 sequences are SEHNR and FQNEAQ (reference sequence). CDR3 residues: CASSHPRTGYTF. The CDR3 bases are TGTGCCAGCAGCCACCCGCGGACTGGCTACACCTTC.

The genes are TRBV4-2 and TRBJ1-2, with 7 nucleotides matching TRBD1. Germline V gene data show CDR1 as LGHNA and CDR2 as YNFKEQ. CDR3 length: 14 residues. The junction had 3 bases not matched to a gene; V was cut back by 1 base and J by 4 bases. The CDR3 sequence is CASSQGDSSYGYTF. CDR3 bases: TGTGCCAGCAGCCAAGGGGACAGCTCCTATGGCTACACCTTC.

This clonotype was recorded only once. The rearrangement links TRBV29-1 to TRBJ2-5, with 10 positions matching TRBD2. Trimming removed 2 bases from V and 5 bases from J; junction bases left unmatched: 5. Germline loops: CDR1 SQVTM, CDR2 ANQGSEA. The CDR3 runs 14 residues. CDR3 amino acids: CSVEPSGSRETQYF. The CDR3 nucleotides are TGCAGCGTTGAACCTAGCGGGAGCCGTGAGACCCAGTACTTC. Full variable domain (remainder filled in from reference TRBV29-1 and TRBJ2-5): SAVISQKPSRDICQRGTSLTIQCQVDSQVTMMFWYRQQPGQSLTLIATANQGSEATYESGFVIDKFPISRPNLTFSTLTVSNMSPEDSSIYLCSVEPSGSRETQYFGPGTRLLVL.

The chain links TRBV29-1 to TRBJ2-2; tentatively, D is TRBD1 or TRBD2 (5 bases each). The CDR3 has 14 residues. With 3 bases removed from V and 5 bases from J, the gap between germline ends came to 13 bases. Germline V gene lookup returns CDR1 SQVTM and CDR2 ANQGSEA. The CDR3 coding sequence is TGCAGCGTTGACCTGGGGGTTCGTACCGGGGAGCTGTTTTTT. This sequence encodes CSVDLGVRTGELFF.

V usage is TRBV4-2 and J usage is TRBJ1-4; TRBD1 is a possible D gene (6 bases). There are 16 residues in the CDR3. The V end was cut by 3 bases, the J end by 2 bases, with 13 bases between. Per the germline V gene, CDR1 is LGHNA and CDR2 is YNFKEQ. CDR3 loop: CASSHDTGNTNEKLFF. The CDR3 bases are TGTGCCAGCAGCCATGACACAGGGAATACTAATGAAAAACTGTTTTTT.

In its sample, this clonotype was seen once. Here the CDR3 DNA reads TGTGCCAGCAGCCCAGGGAGCCCCTATGGCTACACCTTC. It specifies CASSPGSPYGYTF. The chain is built from TRBV6-4 and TRBJ1-2; possibly TRBD1 for D (5 bases). The CDR3 sequence is 13 residues long. Trimming removed 6 bases at V and 4 bases at J, with 12 bases between. Per germline, CDR1 MRHNA and CDR2 SNTAGT.

The genes are TRBV29-1 and TRBJ2-7, with D unresolved. The CDR3 runs 12 residues. The germline CDR1 and CDR2 sequences are SQVTM and ANQGSEA. With 5 bases removed from V and 7 bases from J, the gap between germline ends came to 15 bases. CDR3 residues: CSVCNSAGEQYF. The CDR3 bases are TGCAGCGTTTGTAACTCAGCTGGAGAGCAGTACTTC.

This sequence joins TRBV20-1 and TRBJ2-7, with 7 bases fitting TRBD2. Unmatched junction bases numbered 10, after V lost 6 bases and J lost 2 bases. The CDR3 extends over 14 amino acids. Germline V CDR1 and CDR2: DFQATT, SNEGSKA (reference sequence). In nucleotides, the CDR3 is TGCAGTGCCAAACATGCGGGAGTCCCCTACGAGCAGTACTTC. Translated: CSAKHAGVPYEQYF.

This clonotype was observed a handful of times. The genes are TRBV6-2 or TRBV6-3 and TRBJ2-7; a possible D gene is TRBD2 (5 bases). The CDR3 has 12 residues. The germline V gene encodes CDR1 MNHEY and CDR2 SVGEGT. Trimming removed 8 bases at V and 3 bases at J, with 11 bases between. The CDR3 bases are TGTGCCAGCGGACGGGATCTCTACGAGCAGTACTTC. Translation gives CASGRDLYEQYF.

The chain employs TRBV5-6 and TRBJ2-7; TRBD1 aligns across 7 bases. Germline V gene data show CDR1 as SGHDT and CDR2 as YYEEEE. This CDR3 comprises 15 residues. Trimming took 4 bases from V and 0 from J; bases not matched to a gene: 7. In DNA, the CDR3 is TGTGCCAGCAGCCTAACAGGGGCTAGCTCCTACGAGCAGTACTTC. Amino acids: CASSLTGASSYEQYF.

This chain joins TRBV6-1 and TRBJ2-7, with TRBD1 identical over 7 bases. Unmatched junction bases numbered 6, after V lost 5 bases and J lost 2 bases. Looked up from germline, CDR1 is MNHNS and CDR2 is SASEGT. The CDR3 is made up of 14 amino acids. CDR3 DNA sequence: TGTGCCAGCAGTTTACAGGGGTTAGCCTACGAGCAGTACTTC. This sequence encodes CASSLQGLAYEQYF.

The CDR3 nucleotides read TGCAGCGTTGAACTGGCGTTGGGTACAGATACGCAGTATTTT. It yields the protein CSVELALGTDTQYF. This chain links TRBV29-1 with TRBJ2-3; D remains ambiguous. Per the germline V gene, CDR1 is SQVTM and CDR2 is ANQGSEA. Trimming pared 2 bases from V and 3 bases from J, leaving 12 bases between. The CDR3 has 14 amino acids.

The gene calls are TRBV19 and TRBJ1-4; D remains unclear. Trimming cost V 2 bases and J 6 bases, with 10 bases left between them. CDR1 LNHDA and CDR2 SQIVND come from the germline V gene (reference sequence). The CDR3 has 14 amino acids. CDR3 amino acids: CASSITRGDEKLFF. As DNA, the CDR3 is TGTGCCAGTAGTATAACTCGCGGGGATGAAAAACTGTTTTTT.

The V call is TRBV12-5, the J call TRBJ2-5; the D call may be TRBD1 or TRBD2 (5 bases each). This CDR3 region has 14 residues. Trimming pared 4 bases from V and 4 bases from J, leaving 13 bases between. Germline V gives CDR1 LGHNT, CDR2 FRNRAP. CDR3 sequence (DNA): TGTGCTAGTGGTTCGGACGTGAGGGGAGAGACCCAGTACTTC. This gives the protein CASGSDVRGETQYF.

This chain connects TRBV20-1 to TRBJ1-2, with 7 bases identical to TRBD1. The CDR3 is made up of 13 amino acids. V shed 5 bases, J shed 4 bases, and the junction held 7 bases outside the gene matches. In germline, CDR1 is DFQATT, CDR2 SNEGSKA (reference sequence). The CDR3 coding sequence is TGCAGTGCTCCCCAGGGGGGCGCCTATGGCTACACCTTC. It encodes CSAPQGGAYGYTF.